The source of this T cell receptor beta chain is a study of control samples from healthy donors and cancer patients. Trimming stripped 2 bases from V and 4 bases from J, with 8 bases between. Germline V gives CDR1 SGDLS, CDR2 YYNGEE. The CDR3 consists of 13 residues. The method was immunoSEQ multiplex PCR; TCRdb's version includes in-frame clones alone and lacks a portion of them. The data hold some 120,000 clones, with approximately 90% observed a single time. This chain joins TRBV9 and TRBJ2-3, with unresolved D. This sequence originates from a woman between 65 and 79 years old in good health. Sequencing was performed on blood. CDR3 loop: CASSVPESDTQYF. The CDR3 DNA is TGTGCCAGCAGCGTCCCGGAGTCAGATACGCAGTATTTT.